The 10 T cell receptor beta chains below come from one sample, sequenced in a study of vaccination effects on CD4 cells after COVID-19. Peptide-pool stimulation followed by sequencing identified expanded antigen-specific CD4+ clonotypes in the ViraFEST assay. Culturing for approximately 10 days preceded CD4+ T cell isolation. Vaccinees lacked prior SARS-CoV-2 infection and tested negative for nucleocapsid antibodies. No antigen has been assigned to these receptors. Profiled with immunoSEQ multiplex PCR; TCRdb holds only in-frame clones, not every one. Among tens of thousands of clones, around three quarters were seen once, and the ten largest hold more than 9%. The specimen comprised CD4+ T cells from PBMCs cultured with HCoV-NL63 spike peptides, sampled before COVID-19 vaccination. The receptor set was obtained from a human donor who received a COVID-19 vaccine.

The chain is built from TRBV9 and TRBJ2-1; 7 bases are a match to TRBD2. With V trimmed by 7 bases and J by 4 bases, 8 bases remained unmatched. The CDR3 loop spans 14 amino acids. Germline CDR1 SGDLS, CDR2 YYNGEE. CDR3 sequence: CASEKSGAYNEQFF. The CDR3 DNA reads as TGTGCCAGCGAAAAAAGCGGGGCATACAATGAGCAGTTCTTC.

This clone was observed a few times. This chain links TRBV2 with TRBJ2-7; 8 nucleotides agree with TRBD1. The length of the CDR3 is 16 residues. V gave up 4 bases and J gave up 0 bases; unmatched junction bases: 8. Germline V gene data show CDR1 as SNHLY and CDR2 as FYNNEI. The CDR3, as DNA: TGTGCCAGCAGTGGGGACAGGCGAAAAAACTCCTACGAGCAGTACTTC. Its translation is CASSGDRRKNSYEQYF.

The rearrangement links TRBV5-8 to TRBJ1-2, with D maybe TRBD1 (6 bases). The CDR3 is 18 amino acids. Trimming took 1 base from V and 1 from J, leaving 20 bases between them. In germline, CDR1 is SGHTS, CDR2 YDEGEE. The CDR3 region has the DNA TGTGCCAGCAGCTTGTTTTCATCAGGGGCATCGTTTAACTATGGCTACACCTTC. Its protein product is CASSLFSSGASFNYGYTF.

The chain is built from TRBV14 and TRBJ2-7; D remains unclear. V gave up 3 bases and J gave up 3 bases, with 9 bases separating them. The CDR3 length is 13 residues. Germline V gives CDR1 SGHDN, CDR2 FVKESK. The CDR3 DNA reads as TGTGCCAGCAGCCAGGGTCAGATCTACGAGCAGTACTTC. This sequence encodes CASSQGQIYEQYF.

V usage is TRBV5-8 and J usage is TRBJ2-1, with D perhaps assigned TRBD1 or TRBD2 (6 bases each). Looked up from germline, CDR1 is SGHTS and CDR2 is YDEGEE. V was cut by 1 base and J by 2 bases, with 10 bases left in between. The CDR3 runs 15 residues. The CDR3 sequence is CASSLLGGTYNEQFF. The CDR3 coding sequence is TGTGCCAGCAGCTTGTTAGGGGGGACCTACAATGAGCAGTTCTTC.

This sequence joins TRBV5-1 and TRBJ1-1, with 8 bases that match TRBD1. This CDR3 is 14 amino acids long. Germline V gene sequence: CDR1 SGHRS, CDR2 YFSETQ. J gave up 5 bases and V 0 bases, and 3 bases lay outside the gene matches. CDR3 bases: TGCGCCAGCAGCTTGGGGACAGGGAGGACTGAAGCTTTCTTT. It encodes CASSLGTGRTEAFF.

This clone was found a few times. Other DNA sequences from this sample encode an identical CDR3 as well. The V gene is TRBV20-1, the J gene TRBJ1-3; the D is unclear. The V gene's germline CDR1 is DFQATT and CDR2 SNEGSKA (reference sequence). The CDR3 has 11 amino acids. V lost 3 bases and J lost 3, with 3 bases in between. DNA of the CDR3: TGCAGTGCTAGTTTTGGAAACACCATATATTTT. This translates into CSASFGNTIYF.

The J gene is TRBJ2-7, the V gene TRBV12-5; 7 positions match TRBD1. CDR1 and CDR2 (germline): LGHNT, FRNRAP. Trimming removed 4 bases from V and 2 bases from J; junction bases left unmatched: 8. This CDR3 is built from 15 residues. The CDR3 sequence is CASGSRTGFPYEQYF. CDR3 DNA: TGTGCTAGTGGTTCAAGGACAGGTTTTCCCTACGAGCAGTACTTC.

This clone was detected only once. This chain joins TRBV25-1 and TRBJ1-2; possibly TRBD1 for D (5 bases). Deletions cut 5 bases from V and 2 bases from J, with 12 bases between. The germline V gene encodes CDR1 MGHDK and CDR2 SYGVNS. The CDR3 totals 14 residues. The CDR3 reads CASSFHAGNYGYTF. The CDR3 nucleotides read TGTGCCAGCAGTTTTCACGCAGGGAACTATGGCTACACCTTC.

The chain carries TRBV7-9 and TRBJ1-1; TRBD1 matches 10 bases. V shed 5 bases, J shed 1 base, and the junction held 1 base outside the gene matches. Germline assignment: CDR1 SEHNR and CDR2 FQNEAQ (reference sequence). The CDR3 loop spans 14 amino acids. Written as DNA, the CDR3 is TGTGCCAGCAGCGGACAGGGGGGGAACACTGAAGCTTTCTTT. Protein: CASSGQGGNTEAFF.